This T cell receptor (beta chain) was sequenced in a study of blood T cell repertoires in COVID-19 (dated by TCRdb to the early 2020s). The study in broad terms: Samples from collaborators originated in the United States, Italy and Spain and spanned both the acute and convalescent phases of COVID-19. The material from the prospective study consisted of cDNA or gDNA derived from T cells, B-cell-depleted T cells, or PBMCs. Deeply sampled blood TCRbeta repertoires from subjects exposed to, actively infected with, or recovered from COVID-19 were included in the dataset. The repertoires were released in a freely available public database meant as a resource for research on the immune response to SARS-CoV-2. The samples were drawn from the first 160 participants of the ongoing ImmuneRACE study and from 1,200 or so subjects provided by 6 global collaborators. Sample metadata almost always included a de-identified subject ID, COVID-19 status, age in years and sex. HLA class I and class II types, where available, came from metadata supplied by the sample provider rather than from assay-based typing. The paper as a whole reports these results and caveats: The quantity of clinical and demographic metadata differed by source and by participant and was supplied without curation.

The immunoSEQ Assay, a bias-controlled multiplex PCR, was used to amplify TCRbeta CDR3 regions from genomic DNA. The study's processing was this. Nucleated cell counts per sample were estimated from amplification of reference gene primers within the assay. Sequence reads were collapsed and filtered to measure the absolute abundance of every unique TCRbeta CDR3 rearrangement. For each sample, productive Simpson clonality was calculated as the square root of Simpson's diversity index across productive rearrangements. Sourced from immuneACCESS, this table was stored by TCRdb with only in-frame sequences that have V and J called. A share of the clones is absent; for the studies checked, an unresolved V gene accounts for under half, and the remainder has no known explanation. That table gives V, J and clone size, and the DNA gave D and trimming. This sample lists approximately 130,000 clones; 81% were detected once. The top ten clones comprise about 8.4% of the sample.

Collaborating institutions collected whole blood in K2EDTA tubes following their own protocols. For TCRbeta analysis, collaborators shipped samples as frozen whole blood, isolated PBMCs, or DNA extracted from either of those sample types. As concerns this clone: Its antigen is still unknown. Qualities for individual bases were not recorded, and no much larger clone is one base off.

The germline V and J ends show losses of 3 bases and 2 bases respectively, and no gene match explains 4 bases of the junction. From the cysteine up to the phenylalanine, the CDR3 has a length of 16 residues. Only CDR3 DNA remains: 48 bases, in frame from the first base. The germline V gene (reference sequence) specifies LNHDA as CDR1 and SQIVND as CDR2. The sequence derives from a woman between 55 and 75 years old with active or convalescent COVID-19. Sequences were obtained from peripheral blood. This chain is built from TRBV19 and TRBJ2-3, with TRBD2 identical over 11 junction bases. Here the CDR3 is given as CASSILAGGSTDTQYF. The base sequence is TGTGCCAGTAGTATCCTAGCGGGGGGTTCCACAGATACGCAGTATTTT.